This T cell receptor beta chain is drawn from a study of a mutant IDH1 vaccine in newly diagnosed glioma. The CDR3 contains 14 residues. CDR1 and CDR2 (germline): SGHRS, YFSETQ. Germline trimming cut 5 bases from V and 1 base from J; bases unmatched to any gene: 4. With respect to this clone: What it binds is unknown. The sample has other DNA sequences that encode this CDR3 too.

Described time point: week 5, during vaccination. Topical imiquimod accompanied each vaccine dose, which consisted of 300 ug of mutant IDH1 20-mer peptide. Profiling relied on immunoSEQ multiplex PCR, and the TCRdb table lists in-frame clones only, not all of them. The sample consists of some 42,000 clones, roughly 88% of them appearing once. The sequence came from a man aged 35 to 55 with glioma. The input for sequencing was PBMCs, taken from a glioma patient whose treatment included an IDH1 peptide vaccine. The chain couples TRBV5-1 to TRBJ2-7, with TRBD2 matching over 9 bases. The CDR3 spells CASSRTSGSYEQYF. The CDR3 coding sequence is TGCGCCAGCAGTAGAACTAGCGGGTCCTACGAGCAGTACTTC. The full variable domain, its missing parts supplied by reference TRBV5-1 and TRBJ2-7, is KAGVTQTPRYLIKTRGQQVTLSCSPISGHRSVSWYQQTPGQGLQFLFEYFSETQRNKGNFPGRFSGRQFSNSRSEMNVSTLELGDSALYLCASSRTSGSYEQYFGPGTRLTVT.